This TCR beta chain was sequenced in a study of somatic mutations in cytotoxic T cells in rheumatoid arthritis. Trimming cost V 3 bases and J 4 bases, with 12 bases left between them. The CDR3 contains 13 residues. Looked up from germline, CDR1 is SQVTM and CDR2 is ANQGSEA. TCRdb keeps only in-frame clones here, not all; method: immunoSEQ multiplex PCR. Among about 19,000 clones, approximately 80% were seen once, and the ten largest hold 28%. This clone was recorded a few times. The rearrangement joins TRBV29-1 to TRBJ1-2; D gene ambiguous. Sequenced: CD8+ T cells sorted from blood. This TCR derives from an adult with rheumatoid arthritis. The CDR3 sequence: CSVDEVGGYGYTF. CDR3 sequence (DNA): TGCAGCGTTGACGAGGTTGGCGGCTATGGCTACACCTTC.